Below, 7 T cell receptor beta chains from the same sample are listed, as sequenced in a study of T-cell reconstitution after alpha-beta-depleted transplantation in children. TCRbeta library construction was performed incorporating unique molecular identifiers. TCRdb independently ran MiXCR on the PCR reads; one entry per CDR3 protein. The sample carries about 420,000 distinct CDR3 sequences, around 15% recorded once. Material: PBMCs, mostly from graft donor cells, obtained 360 days after TCRalphabeta/CD19-depleted stem cell transplant. These receptors all come from a boy in the first two years of life who had a stem cell transplant for Wiskott-Aldrich syndrome, so the T cells may come from the graft donor.

This clonotype was counted between two and nine times. The chain employs TRBV2 and TRBJ2-7, with a tentative D call TRBD2 (5 bases). The germline V and J ends were trimmed by 4 bases and 4 bases, with 14 bases remaining between them. This CDR3 has 14 residues. Germline CDR1 reads SNHLY; CDR2 reads FYNNEI. CDR3 coding DNA: TGTGCCAGCAGTGTCGGAGGTGCTGAGTACGAGCAGTACTTC. Its protein is CASSVGGAEYEQYF.

This clonotype came up a few times. The chain uses TRBV12-3 or TRBV12-4 and TRBJ2-1, with 10 bases that match TRBD2. The CDR3 extends over 17 amino acids. V was pared by 1 base and J by 3 bases, with 6 bases of the junction left unmatched. In DNA, the CDR3 is TGTGCCAGCAGTTTAGGACTTGGGACTAGCGTCTACAATGAGCAGTTCTTC. Translating gives CASSLGLGTSVYNEQFF.

This clonotype was recorded a few times. The chain uses TRBV29-1 and TRBJ2-3; 8 positions match TRBD2. V dropped 4 bases and J dropped 4; count of bases not matched to a gene: 7. From germline, CDR1 is SQVTM and CDR2 ANQGSEA. This CDR3 is 14 amino acids long. The CDR3 coding sequence is TGCAGCGTTGTGGGGACTAGAGTCCCAGATACGCAGTATTTT. Translating it yields CSVVGTRVPDTQYF.

The chain carries TRBV7-2 and TRBJ2-7; D perhaps matches TRBD1 (5 bases). Deletions cut 5 bases from V and 2 bases from J, with 13 bases between. Germline CDR1 SGHTA, CDR2 FQGNSA. This CDR3 comprises 14 residues. The chain's CDR3 is CASSLGPSAYEQYF. The CDR3 DNA sequence: TGTGCCAGCAGCCTGGGGCCTAGTGCCTACGAGCAGTACTTC.

This clonotype was seen only once. The chain couples TRBV13 to TRBJ2-5; 7 nucleotides agree with TRBD2. From germline, CDR1 is PRHDT and CDR2 FYEKMQ (reference sequence). The V segment lost 4 bases and the J segment 5 bases; nucleotides outside the gene matches: 10. The CDR3 has 15 amino acids. Here the CDR3 DNA reads TGTGCCAGCAGCTCAAGGACTAGGTTCAGGGAGACCCAGTACTTC. Its translation: CASSSRTRFRETQYF.

The chain recombines TRBV7-2 with TRBJ2-2; 8 nucleotides agree with TRBD2. Germline lookup yields CDR1 SGHTA and CDR2 FQGNSA. The CDR3 runs to 16 residues. J gave up 1 base and V 2 bases, and 3 bases lay outside the gene matches. The CDR3 is CASSLRAGVNTGELFF. In nucleotides, the CDR3 is TGTGCCAGCAGCTTACGAGCGGGGGTGAACACCGGGGAGCTGTTTTTT. The full variable domain, completed using reference TRBV7-2 and TRBJ2-2, is GAGVSQSPSNKVTEKGKDVELRCDPISGHTALYWYRQSLGQGLEFLIYFQGNSAPDKSGLPSDRFSAERTGGSVSTLTIQRTQQEDSAVYLCASSLRAGVNTGELFFGEGSRLTVL.

The chain recombines TRBV5-1 with TRBJ2-3; D is unclear. This CDR3 is 16 amino acids long. Trimming pared 2 bases from V and 0 bases from J, leaving 13 bases between. Germline assignment: CDR1 SGHRS and CDR2 YFSETQ. CDR3 region: CASSFLGPSSTDTQYF. Here the CDR3 DNA reads TGCGCCAGCAGCTTCCTAGGACCCTCCAGCACAGATACGCAGTATTTT. Variable domain in full (rest from reference TRBV5-1 and TRBJ2-3): KAGVTQTPRYLIKTRGQQVTLSCSPISGHRSVSWYQQTPGQGLQFLFEYFSETQRNKGNFPGRFSGRQFSNSRSEMNVSTLELGDSALYLCASSFLGPSSTDTQYFGPGTRLTVL.